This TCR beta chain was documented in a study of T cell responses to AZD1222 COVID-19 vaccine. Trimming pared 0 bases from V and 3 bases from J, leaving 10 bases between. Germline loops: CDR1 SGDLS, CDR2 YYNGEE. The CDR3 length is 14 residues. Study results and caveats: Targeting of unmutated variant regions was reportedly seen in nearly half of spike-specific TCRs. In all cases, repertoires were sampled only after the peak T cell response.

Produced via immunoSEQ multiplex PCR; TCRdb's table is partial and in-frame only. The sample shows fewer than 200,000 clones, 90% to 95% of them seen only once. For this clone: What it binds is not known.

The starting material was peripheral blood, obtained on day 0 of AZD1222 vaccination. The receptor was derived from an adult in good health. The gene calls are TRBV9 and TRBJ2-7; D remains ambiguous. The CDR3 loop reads CASSVGPKGYEQYF. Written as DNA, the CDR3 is TGTGCCAGCAGCGTAGGACCAAAGGGCTACGAGCAGTACTTC.